These T cell receptor beta chains were read from a single sample in a study of blood T cells in healthy people across ages. MiXCR, run by TCRdb on the 5' RACE reads, gives a single entry per CDR3 protein. The sample lists more than 700,000 distinct CDR3 sequences, about 55% seen once, with roughly 37% in the top ten. Sequenced: blood. Receptors originate from a man at least 80 years old in good health. The CDR3 runs from the conserved cysteine through the conserved F or W. The order of the fields is J gene, V gene, CDR3 protein.

TRBJ2-6 TRBV9 CASSATGTGSGANVLTF
TRBJ1-2 TRBV29-1 CSATTANYGYTF
TRBJ2-7 TRBV12-3/TRBV12-4 CASRPTLGQGHEQYF
TRBJ2-1 TRBV20-1 CSADQGYDEQFF
TRBJ2-1 TRBV24-1 CATRAASSYNEQFF
TRBJ1-4 TRBV21-1 CASSKWGQEPTNEKLFF
TRBJ2-2 TRBV24-1 CATSDTQGSGELFF
TRBJ2-5 TRBV4-2 CASSQGGQQETQYF
TRBJ2-1 TRBV27 CASSFLGLPGQDNNEQFF
TRBJ1-1 TRBV20-1 CSADRGDTEAFF
TRBJ2-7 TRBV6-5 CASSLGSRKSLYEQYF
TRBJ2-4 TRBV27 CATRGAAKNIQYF
TRBJ2-7 TRBV28 CASSGIRDRYYEQYF
TRBJ2-1 TRBV12-3/TRBV12-4 CASSPIGGEGSNEQFF
TRBJ2-3 TRBV12-5 CASGLAPGLAGDGFTDTQYF
TRBJ2-7 TRBV12-3/TRBV12-4 CASKSGSSYEQYF
TRBJ2-1 TRBV5-1 CASSRTSGSYNEQFF
. TRBV10-3 CAISLSGGARGNEQYF
TRBJ2-7 TRBV29-1 CSVSHQGYEQYF
TRBJ2-4 TRBV24-1 CATSDARQGAQNIQYF
TRBJ2-5 TRBV6-2/TRBV6-3 CASSSVDSTGTQYF
TRBJ2-5 TRBV25-1 CASSALTFQETQYF
TRBJ1-2 TRBV14 CASSQDPGISGYTF
TRBJ2-3 TRBV5-1 CASSSPRGRLGDTQYF
TRBJ2-7 TRBV15 CATSTLRGDYEQYF
. TRBV21-1 CASSKGPLVAGFYNEQYF
TRBJ1-1 TRBV4-2 CASSQAGMNTEAFF
. TRBV27 CASSLSGQNLYNEQYF
TRBJ2-3 TRBV7-9 CASSSTGNPTDTQYF
TRBJ2-1 TRBV10-3 CAISDWGLAGGSYNEQFF
TRBJ2-1 TRBV20-1 CSASRRRADEQFF
TRBJ2-3 TRBV18 CASFPDRERHGYAYF
TRBJ1-5 TRBV30 CAWRLQENQPQHF
TRBJ2-1 TRBV4-2 CASSQRQGAFSNEQFF
. TRBV7-2 CASSRPGGEQYF
TRBJ2-1 TRBV18 CASSPWERDGQFF
TRBJ2-2 TRBV6-1 CASTRLAGVQRTGELFF